The rows below give T cell receptor beta chains drawn from one sample of a study of blood T cell repertoires in COVID-19. Clones were sequenced by immunoSEQ multiplex PCR, and TCRdb holds only the in-frame ones, with some missing. The table has some 170,000 clones, roughly 86% seen once. The sample was peripheral blood. The source of these receptors is a woman aged 50 to 65 with acute or convalescent COVID-19. CDR3s include the opening cysteine and the closing phenylalanine or tryptophan. The order of the fields is D gene, clone size, J gene, V gene, CDR3 DNA, CDR3 protein. A D gene is named only where the DNA matches it firmly. Rows may omit the clone size; those that give it use once, few, many or a size class.

D: .; size: .; J: TRBJ1-5; V: TRBV19; DNA: TGTGCCAGTAATCCTAACGGTTCTTTTCAGCCCCAGCATTTT; CDR3: CASNPNGSFQPQHF
D: .; size: once; J: TRBJ2-5; V: TRBV30; DNA: TGTGCCTGGAGTGAAATCCTGGAGACCCAGTACTTC; CDR3: CAWSEILETQYF
D: .; size: .; J: TRBJ2-5; V: TRBV7-2; DNA: TGTGCCAGCAGCTTAGTAGCGGCGCACCAAGAGACCCAGTACTTC; CDR3: CASSLVAAHQETQYF
D: TRBD1; size: .; J: TRBJ2-7; V: TRBV6-5; DNA: TGTGCCAGCAGCAAGGGACAGGGGTCCTACGAGCAGTACTTC; CDR3: CASSKGQGSYEQYF
D: .; size: once; J: TRBJ1-2; V: TRBV6-6; DNA: TGTGCCAGCAAGTTCCACAGGGCGAGTTCTGGCTACACCTTC; CDR3: CASKFHRASSGYTF
D: .; size: .; J: TRBJ1-3; V: TRBV18; DNA: TGTGCCAGCTCACCAAACGGTTCTGGAAACACCATATATTTT; CDR3: CASSPNGSGNTIYF
D: .; size: .; J: TRBJ2-3; V: TRBV14; DNA: TGTGCCAGCAGCCAAGATCGGGGGGGGGACAGAGATACGCAGTATTTT; CDR3: CASSQDRGGDRDTQYF
D: TRBD1; size: .; J: TRBJ1-1; V: TRBV14; DNA: TGTGCCAGCAGCCCAAGGACAGGGGACCCTGAAGCTTTCTTT; CDR3: CASSPRTGDPEAFF
D: .; size: .; J: TRBJ2-7; V: TRBV5-6; DNA: TGTGCCAGCAGCTTGGTTGGGCACGAGCAGTACTTC; CDR3: CASSLVGHEQYF
D: .; size: few; J: TRBJ1-1; V: TRBV25-1; DNA: TGTGCCAGCAGCGCGGGGCTGAACACTGAAGCTTTCTTT; CDR3: CASSAGLNTEAFF
D: TRBD1; size: .; J: TRBJ2-6; V: TRBV9; DNA: TGTGCCAGCAGCGTTCGGCCGGGACAGGCGTTCTCTGGGGCCAACGTCCTGACTTTC; CDR3: CASSVRPGQAFSGANVLTF
D: .; size: .; J: TRBJ1-1; V: TRBV19; DNA: TGTGCCAGTAGTATTCATGCAGGGGCTAACACTGAAGCTTTCTTT; CDR3: CASSIHAGANTEAFF
D: .; size: .; J: TRBJ2-1; V: TRBV6-2/TRBV6-3; DNA: TGTGCCAGCAGTTGGGGCGGGGCAGGAGGCAATGAGCAGTTCTTC; CDR3: CASSWGGAGGNEQFF
D: TRBD1; size: .; J: TRBJ1-2; V: TRBV6-5; DNA: TGTGCCAGCAGTCAACAGGGGCTCTTAGGCTACACCTTC; CDR3: CASSQQGLLGYTF
D: TRBD2; size: .; J: TRBJ2-3; V: TRBV5-1; DNA: TGCGCCAGCAGCGGGAGGACCGGGACTAGCGGTTCAGATACGCAGTATTTT; CDR3: CASSGRTGTSGSDTQYF
D: TRBD2; size: .; J: TRBJ2-1; V: TRBV7-8; DNA: TGTGCCAGCGGAACTAGCGGGAGTTACAATGAGCAGTTCTTC; CDR3: CASGTSGSYNEQFF
D: TRBD2; size: .; J: TRBJ2-2; V: TRBV3-1/TRBV3-2; DNA: TGTGCCAGCAGCCAAGATCCCAGGACTAGCGGGAGGAGAACCGGGGAGCTGTTTTTT; CDR3: CASSQDPRTSGRRTGELFF
D: .; size: once; J: TRBJ2-5; V: TRBV11-3; DNA: TGTGCCAGCAGCTTCGTTTCGGGAGCAGAGACCCAGTACTTC; CDR3: CASSFVSGAETQYF
D: .; size: once; J: TRBJ1-2; V: TRBV2; DNA: TGTGCCAGCAGTGAAGCGCATGGGGGAGGGTGGTATGGCTACACCTTC; CDR3: CASSEAHGGGWYGYTF
D: .; size: .; J: TRBJ2-7; V: TRBV5-6; DNA: TGTGCCAGCAGCTTTCGGCAGGTCCCCTACGAGCAGTACTTC; CDR3: CASSFRQVPYEQYF
D: .; size: few; J: TRBJ2-1; V: TRBV6-2/TRBV6-3; DNA: TGTGCCAGCAGTTATTACAGGACTGAGCAGTTCTTC; CDR3: CASSYYRTEQFF
D: TRBD1; size: .; J: TRBJ1-2; V: TRBV7-2; DNA: TGTGCCAGCAGCTTCTATCAGACAGGGGACTATGGCTACACCTTC; CDR3: CASSFYQTGDYGYTF
D: .; size: .; J: TRBJ2-7; V: TRBV9; DNA: TGTGCCAGCAGCGGAAAACCTCAGGGGACCTACTACGAGCAGTACTTC; CDR3: CASSGKPQGTYYEQYF
D: .; size: .; J: TRBJ1-4; V: TRBV3-1/TRBV3-2; DNA: TGTGCCAGCAGCCTGTCGAATGAAAAACTGTTTTTT; CDR3: CASSLSNEKLFF
D: TRBD1; size: .; J: TRBJ2-7; V: TRBV5-4; DNA: TGTGCCAGCAGCACGGCCGGGACAGGGATCTACGAGCAGTACTTC; CDR3: CASSTAGTGIYEQYF
D: .; size: once; J: TRBJ2-3; V: TRBV7-2; DNA: TGTGCCAGCAGCCTCGGACTTGACACAGATACGCAGTATTTT; CDR3: CASSLGLDTDTQYF
D: .; size: .; J: TRBJ2-3; V: TRBV18; DNA: TGTGCCAGCTCACCCCATAGGGCCCGGGAAGATACGCAGTATTTT; CDR3: CASSPHRAREDTQYF
D: TRBD1; size: .; J: TRBJ1-6; V: TRBV3-1/TRBV3-2; DNA: TGTGCCAGCAGCCCACCCGGGACAGTCAATTCACCCCTCCACTTT; CDR3: CASSPPGTVNSPLHF
D: TRBD2; size: .; J: TRBJ2-5; V: TRBV19; DNA: TGTGCCAGTAAACCGGAGGGGACTAGCGGTGCCGGTTGGGAGACCCAGTACTTC; CDR3: CASKPEGTSGAGWETQYF
D: TRBD1; size: .; J: TRBJ2-5; V: TRBV2; DNA: TGTGCCAGCGCTCGGACAGGGTGGATCCAAGAGACCCAGTACTTC; CDR3: CASARTGWIQETQYF
D: .; size: .; J: TRBJ1-1; V: TRBV10-3; DNA: TGTGCCATCACCGGACAGACGAACACTGAAGCTTTCTTT; CDR3: CAITGQTNTEAFF
D: .; size: .; J: TRBJ2-4; V: TRBV15; DNA: TGTGCCACCAGCAGAGGCAGGGGAGAAAACATTCAGTACTTC; CDR3: CATSRGRGENIQYF
D: TRBD1; size: .; J: TRBJ1-1; V: TRBV29-1; DNA: TGCAGCGTGGGACAGGGGGCTCGGAGGAACACTGAAGCTTTCTTT; CDR3: CSVGQGARRNTEAFF
D: .; size: .; J: TRBJ2-7; V: TRBV7-2; DNA: TGTGCCAGCAGCCCAGACAGGTCTTACGAGCAGTACTTC; CDR3: CASSPDRSYEQYF
D: TRBD1; size: .; J: TRBJ1-2; V: TRBV7-9; DNA: TGTGCCAGCAGCTTAGAGACAGGGGGCTACACCTTC; CDR3: CASSLETGGYTF
D: TRBD2; size: .; J: TRBJ2-1; V: TRBV30; DNA: TGTGCCTGGAGTGTACCGGCGGGAGGATTCTACAGGTACAATGAGCAGTTCTTC; CDR3: CAWSVPAGGFYRYNEQFF
D: TRBD1; size: .; J: TRBJ2-4; V: TRBV19; DNA: TGTGCCAGTAGTCGGGGGACAGGGGGCGACGCCAAAAACATTCAGTACTTC; CDR3: CASSRGTGGDAKNIQYF
D: .; size: .; J: TRBJ1-1; V: TRBV19; DNA: TGTGCCAGTAGTATCTTCTTCCAGGTTAACACTGAAGCTTTCTTT; CDR3: CASSIFFQVNTEAFF
D: .; size: .; J: TRBJ1-3; V: TRBV11-2; DNA: TGTGCCAGCAGCTTATATGCGGCAAGGACTGGAAACACCATATATTTT; CDR3: CASSLYAARTGNTIYF
D: .; size: .; J: TRBJ1-4; V: TRBV15; DNA: TGTGCCACCAGCACCCAGCTCGGGAAACTGTTTTTT; CDR3: CATSTQLGKLFF
D: .; size: .; J: TRBJ1-4; V: TRBV4-3; DNA: TGCGCCAGCAGCCAAGTAGGGGCAACTAATGAAAAACTGTTTTTT; CDR3: CASSQVGATNEKLFF
D: TRBD1; size: .; J: TRBJ1-1; V: TRBV11-3; DNA: TGTGCCAGCAGCTTCGGACAGGGGAGCGCTGAAGCTTTCTTT; CDR3: CASSFGQGSAEAFF
D: .; size: .; J: TRBJ1-6; V: TRBV5-1; DNA: TGCGCCAGCAGCTTAGGACAGACTAATTCACCCCTCCACTTT; CDR3: CASSLGQTNSPLHF
D: TRBD1; size: .; J: TRBJ1-5; V: TRBV19; DNA: TGTGCCACCCTGGACAGGAAAAGGGGTCAGCCCCAGCATTTT; CDR3: CATLDRKRGQPQHF
D: .; size: .; J: TRBJ1-1; V: TRBV3-1/TRBV3-2; DNA: TGTGCCAGCAGCCAAGTCGGGGGGGGAGCGCGTTCCGCTGAAGCTTTCTTT; CDR3: CASSQVGGGARSAEAFF
D: TRBD1; size: .; J: TRBJ1-1; V: TRBV12-3/TRBV12-4; DNA: TGTGCCAGCAGTTTATGGGCCGGGACAGGGACTTTCTTT; CDR3: CASSLWAGTGTFF
D: .; size: .; J: TRBJ1-3; V: TRBV10-2; DNA: TGCGCCGGGGCACAGGGATTCGGAAACACCATATATTTT; CDR3: CAGAQGFGNTIYF
D: .; size: .; J: TRBJ1-6; V: TRBV19; DNA: TGTGCCAGTAGTATAAACCAGGGTGATAATTCACCCCTCCACTTT; CDR3: CASSINQGDNSPLHF
D: TRBD1; size: .; J: TRBJ1-5; V: TRBV10-3; DNA: TGTGCCATCAGTGAAACCGGGACAGGGCCCTCTCAGCCCCAGCATTTT; CDR3: CAISETGTGPSQPQHF